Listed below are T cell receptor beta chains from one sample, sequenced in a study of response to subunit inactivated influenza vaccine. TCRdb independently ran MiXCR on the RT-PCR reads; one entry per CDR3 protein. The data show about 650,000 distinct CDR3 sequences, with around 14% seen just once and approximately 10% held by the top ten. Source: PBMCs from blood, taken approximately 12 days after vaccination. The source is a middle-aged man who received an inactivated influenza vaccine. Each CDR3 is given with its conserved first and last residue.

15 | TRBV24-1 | CATSSISANTGELFF
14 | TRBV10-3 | CAIRKRDTDYGYTF
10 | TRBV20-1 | CSASQNEQYF
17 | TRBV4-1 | CASSQDPKTLYNSPLHF
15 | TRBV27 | CASRLAGVWDNEQFF
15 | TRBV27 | CASRHQGRGTYEQYF
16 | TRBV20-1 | CSARDSVIPHFDTQYF
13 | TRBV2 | CASRAGSNQPQHF
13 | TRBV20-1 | CSVAQGNKNIQYF
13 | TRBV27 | CASSWYANSPLHF
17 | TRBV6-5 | CASSYSSLGGPGNTIYF
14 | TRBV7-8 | CASRESASTDTQYF
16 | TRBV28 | CASSPWTGEAKNIQYF
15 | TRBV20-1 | CSASGASGRANEQFF
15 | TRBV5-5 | CASSLAQGVYNEQFF
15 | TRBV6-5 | CASSYGQGRYNEQFF
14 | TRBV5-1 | CASSLAATNTEAFF
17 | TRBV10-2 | CASSEPSGQGLSETQYF
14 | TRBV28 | CASSPKLSSYEQYF
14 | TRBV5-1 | CATKPQGADTEAFF
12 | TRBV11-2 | CASSSGWTEAFF
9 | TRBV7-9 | CASSPLELF
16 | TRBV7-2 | CASSSGLAGHQETQYF
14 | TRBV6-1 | CASRSPGQALTQYF
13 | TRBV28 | CATVTGPPYEQYF
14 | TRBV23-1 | CASSRLLKAYEQYF
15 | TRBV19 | CASSRTGTGQEKLFF
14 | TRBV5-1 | CASSLGNPPWELFF
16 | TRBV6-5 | CASSYAVFEAAETQYF
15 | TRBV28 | CASSLTGGINYGYTF
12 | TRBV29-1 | CSVVDGDTEAFF
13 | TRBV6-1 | CASRVRYPDTQYF
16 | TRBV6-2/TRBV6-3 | CASSYSASGYSDEQYF
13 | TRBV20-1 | CSARIGIRYEQYF
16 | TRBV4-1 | CASSHGRDTGGTEAFF
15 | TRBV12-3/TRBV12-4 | CASSWTGASTDTQYF
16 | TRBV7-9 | CASSPLAGSSTDTQYF
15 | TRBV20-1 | CSAKQTSGSTDTQYF
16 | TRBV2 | CASSTSGLRSYNEQFF
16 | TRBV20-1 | CSARVIKDVLSYEQYF
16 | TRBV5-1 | CASSLFGQANTGELFF
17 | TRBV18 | CASSPRLADASAGELFF
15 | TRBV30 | CAWSGLWDRGNEQFF
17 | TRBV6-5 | CASSYSLPRGSNQPQHF
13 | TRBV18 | CASSPPGPSEQYF
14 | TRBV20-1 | CSARPGQPIVAQYF